The next 21 T cell receptor beta chains were all read from a single sample in a study of monozygotic twins with inflammatory bowel disease. From its re-call of the 5' RACE reads, TCRdb lists each CDR3 protein once, without DNA. This table holds nearly 450,000 distinct CDR3 sequences. Sequencing used blood. These receptors came from a human donor with ulcerative colitis or Crohn's disease, or a healthy co-twin of an affected twin (not recorded which).

This chain connects TRBV6-5 to TRBJ2-6. Germline loops: CDR1 MNHEY, CDR2 SVGAGI. This CDR3 comprises 15 residues. CDR3 residues: CASSSHSSGANVLTF.

The gene calls are TRBV5-1 and TRBJ2-2; TCRdb picks TRBD1, but there is no DNA to check that call. The CDR3 consists of 15 residues. From germline, CDR1 is SGHRS and CDR2 YFSETQ. The CDR3 here is CASSPTEGNTGELFF. The full variable domain, its missing parts supplied by reference TRBV5-1 and TRBJ2-2, is KAGVTQTPRYLIKTRGQQVTLSCSPISGHRSVSWYQQTPGQGLQFLFEYFSETQRNKGNFPGRFSGRQFSNSRSEMNVSTLELGDSALYLCASSPTEGNTGELFFGEGSRLTVL.

The chain joins TRBV5-1 to TRBJ2-1; TCRdb's assignment of TRBD2 cannot be checked, as there is no DNA. Germline values: CDR1 SGHRS, CDR2 YFSETQ. This CDR3 has 15 amino acids. Here the CDR3 reads CASSSGLAGDNEQFF.

The chain links TRBV7-2 to TRBJ2-3. The germline V gene encodes CDR1 SGHTA and CDR2 FQGNSA. The CDR3 extends over 15 amino acids. The CDR3 sequence is CASSLVVGITDTQYF.

V is TRBV19 and J is TRBJ2-7; TCRdb outputs TRBD1, but without DNA this stays unchecked. CDR1 LNHDA and CDR2 SQIVND come from the germline V gene (reference sequence). The CDR3 has 13 residues. CDR3 sequence reads: CASSIAGVDEQYF.

The rearrangement joins TRBV6-2 or TRBV6-3 to TRBJ1-6; lacking DNA, the TRBD1 call made by TCRdb goes unchecked. The CDR3 runs to 17 residues. In germline, CDR1 is MNHEY, CDR2 SVGEGT. CDR3 amino acids: CASSYARTGAVGSPLHF.

The chain joins TRBV10-1 to TRBJ1-1; the TRBD1 assignment by TCRdb is unverifiable without DNA. The CDR3 covers 16 residues. CDR1 is WNHNN, CDR2 SYGVQD, per germline (reference sequence). This chain's CDR3 is CASSGGQRNMNTEAFF.

This sequence joins TRBV30 and TRBJ2-7; TCRdb reports TRBD2, a call that lacks DNA to check it against. CDR1 and CDR2 (germline): GTSNPN, SVGIG (reference sequence). The CDR3 sequence is 12 residues long. The CDR3 protein is CAWPMRAYEQYF. Using reference TRBV30 and TRBJ2-7 for the parts outside the CDR3, the full variable domain is SQTIHQWPATLVQPVGSPLSLECTVEGTSNPNLYWYRQAAGRGLQLLFYSVGIGQISSEVPQNLSASRPQDRQFILSSKKLLLSDSGFYLCAWPMRAYEQYFGPGTRLTVT.

This chain links TRBV7-2 with TRBJ1-2; checking the TCRdb D call of TRBD1 is not possible without DNA. Germline CDR1 reads SGHTA; CDR2 reads FQGNSA. The CDR3 runs to 14 residues. CDR3 sequence: CASSFRGKGYGYTF.

This chain joins TRBV10-3 and TRBJ1-2. CDR3 length: 13 residues. Germline V gene sequence: CDR1 ENHRY, CDR2 SYGVKD. CDR3 region: CAISQGMIDGYTF.

V is TRBV20-1 and J is TRBJ2-3; lacking DNA, the TRBD1 call made by TCRdb goes unchecked. The CDR3 is made up of 14 amino acids. Per germline, CDR1 DFQATT and CDR2 SNEGSKA (reference sequence). The CDR3 region is CSARDGVGGDTQYF.

The chain recombines TRBV30 with TRBJ2-5; TCRdb returns TRBD1, unconfirmable since there is no DNA. Germline CDR1 is GTSNPN and CDR2 is SVGIG (reference sequence). The CDR3 has 14 amino acids. The CDR3 region is CTWSPTGSGETQYF.

The J gene is TRBJ2-3, the V gene TRBV9; TCRdb reports TRBD1, a call that lacks DNA to check it against. Germline assignment: CDR1 SGDLS and CDR2 YYNGEE. The CDR3 is 15 amino acids. The CDR3 loop is CASSVVGRVTDTQYF.

The rearrangement links TRBV20-1 to TRBJ2-7; TCRdb selects TRBD1, and the lack of DNA leaves this call unchecked. The germline CDR1 and CDR2 sequences are DFQATT and SNEGSKA (reference sequence). The CDR3 extends over 12 amino acids. The CDR3 loop is CSAQTGGLEQYF.

The chain links TRBV29-1 to TRBJ2-1. Per germline, CDR1 SQVTM and CDR2 ANQGSEA. The CDR3 has 14 amino acids. The chain's CDR3 is CSVEGGSSYNEQFF.

The J gene is TRBJ2-7, the V gene TRBV20-1; TCRdb's D call of TRBD1 is untestable without DNA. Germline V gene lookup returns CDR1 DFQATT and CDR2 SNEGSKA (reference sequence). This CDR3 region has 12 residues. This chain's CDR3 is CSAKKGAYEQYF.

The chain links TRBV5-1 to TRBJ2-6. Germline V gene lookup returns CDR1 SGHRS and CDR2 YFSETQ. The CDR3 contains 17 residues. Here the CDR3 reads CASSLGSSASGANVLTF. Looking up the rest from reference TRBV5-1 and TRBJ2-6 gives the full variable domain: KAGVTQTPRYLIKTRGQQVTLSCSPISGHRSVSWYQQTPGQGLQFLFEYFSETQRNKGNFPGRFSGRQFSNSRSEMNVSTLELGDSALYLCASSLGSSASGANVLTFGAGSRLTVL.

The CDR3 sequence: CASSTPGDFDEQFF. The chain couples TRBV5-6 to TRBJ2-1; checking the TCRdb D call of TRBD1 is not possible without DNA. CDR3 length equals 14 residues. Germline-derived CDR1 and CDR2 are SGHDT and YYEEEE.

The rearrangement uses TRBV5-6 and TRBJ1-2; TCRdb picks TRBD1, but there is no DNA to check that call. The CDR3 runs to 15 residues. CDR1 is SGHDT and CDR2 is YYEEEE in the germline V gene. The CDR3: CASSLAPTGSYGYTF.

The genes are TRBV5-1 and TRBJ2-1; TCRdb proposes TRBD2, but this gene call is untestable without DNA. Germline CDR1 is SGHRS and CDR2 is YFSETQ. The CDR3 runs to 15 residues. The CDR3 region is CASSLRTSGYNEQFF.

This chain joins TRBV7-2 and TRBJ1-2; TCRdb returns TRBD1, unconfirmable since there is no DNA. Germline V gene lookup returns CDR1 SGHTA and CDR2 FQGNSA. CDR3 length equals 14 residues. CDR3 residues: CASSSADGGYGYTF.